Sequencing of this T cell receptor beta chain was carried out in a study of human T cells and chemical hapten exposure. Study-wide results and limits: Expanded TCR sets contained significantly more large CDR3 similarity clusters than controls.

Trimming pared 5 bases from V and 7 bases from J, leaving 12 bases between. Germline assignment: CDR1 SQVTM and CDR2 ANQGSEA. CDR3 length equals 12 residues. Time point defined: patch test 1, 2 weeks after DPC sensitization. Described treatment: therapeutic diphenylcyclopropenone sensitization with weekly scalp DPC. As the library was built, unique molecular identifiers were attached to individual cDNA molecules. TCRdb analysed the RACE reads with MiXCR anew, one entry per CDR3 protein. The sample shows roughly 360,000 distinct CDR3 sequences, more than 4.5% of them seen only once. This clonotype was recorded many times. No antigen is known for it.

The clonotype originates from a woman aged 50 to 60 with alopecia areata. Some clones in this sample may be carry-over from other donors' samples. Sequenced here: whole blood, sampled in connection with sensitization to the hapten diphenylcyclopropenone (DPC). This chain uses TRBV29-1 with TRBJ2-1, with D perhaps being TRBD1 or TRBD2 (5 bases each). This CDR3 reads CSVLLEGNEQFF. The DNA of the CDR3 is TGCAGCGTTTTACTAGAGGGGAATGAGCAGTTCTTC.